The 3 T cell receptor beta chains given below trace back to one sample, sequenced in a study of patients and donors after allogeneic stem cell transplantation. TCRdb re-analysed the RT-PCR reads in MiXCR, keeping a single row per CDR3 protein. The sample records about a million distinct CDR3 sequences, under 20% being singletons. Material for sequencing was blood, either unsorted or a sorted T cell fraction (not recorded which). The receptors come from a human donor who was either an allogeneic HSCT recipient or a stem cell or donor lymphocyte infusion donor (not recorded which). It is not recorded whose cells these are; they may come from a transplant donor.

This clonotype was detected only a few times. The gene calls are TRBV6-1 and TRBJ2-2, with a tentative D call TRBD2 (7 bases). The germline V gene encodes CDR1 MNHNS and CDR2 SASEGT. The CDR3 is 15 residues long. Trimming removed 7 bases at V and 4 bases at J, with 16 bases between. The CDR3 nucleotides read TGTGCCAGCAATCGCGGGGGCTCGGGCACCGGGGAGCTGTTTTTT. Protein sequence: CASNRGGSGTGELFF.

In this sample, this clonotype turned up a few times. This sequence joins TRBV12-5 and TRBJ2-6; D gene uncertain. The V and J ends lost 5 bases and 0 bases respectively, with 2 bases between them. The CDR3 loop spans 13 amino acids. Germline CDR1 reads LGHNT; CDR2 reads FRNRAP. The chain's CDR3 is CASGISGANVLTF. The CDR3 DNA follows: TGTGCTAGTGGTATCTCTGGGGCCAACGTCCTGACTTTC. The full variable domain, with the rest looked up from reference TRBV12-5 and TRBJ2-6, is DARVTQTPRHKVTEMGQEVTMRCQPILGHNTVFWYRQTMMQGLELLAYFRNRAPLDDSGMPKDRFSAEMPDATLATLKIQPSEPRDSAVYFCASGISGANVLTFGAGSRLTVL.

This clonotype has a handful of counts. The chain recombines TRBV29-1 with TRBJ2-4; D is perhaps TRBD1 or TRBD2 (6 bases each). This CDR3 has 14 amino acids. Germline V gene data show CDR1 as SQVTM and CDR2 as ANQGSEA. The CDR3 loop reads CCLVPGAAKNIQYF. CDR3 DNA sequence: TGCTGCTTAGTTCCGGGGGCAGCCAAAAACATTCAGTACTTC.